This T cell receptor (beta chain) was sequenced during a study of T cell responses to AZD1222 COVID-19 vaccine. The study's findings and limits: Donors were chiefly white British, with a greater number of females, and clonal diversity was perhaps underestimated. Targets within unmutated variant regions were reportedly found for nearly half of spike-specific TCRs. Spike-specific TCR breadth and depth grew following two AZD1222 doses. With dominance at 160-218 and 743-854, vaccine-associated CD4 TCRs spanned spike.

The data were produced by immunoSEQ multiplex PCR, yet TCRdb's version contains in-frame clones alone and is incomplete. The sample carries 65,000 to 90,000 clones, 70% to 90% recorded once. The germline V gene has CDR1 LNHDA and CDR2 SQIVND (reference sequence). Between the trimmed V and J ends, which lost 4 bases and 0 bases, there was a span of 13 bases. The CDR3 is made up of 15 amino acids. This clone has a handful of counts. Its antigen is not identified. The source of this sequence is an adult in good health. Sequenced material: peripheral blood, taken on day 0 of AZD1222 vaccination. The rearrangement uses TRBV19 and TRBJ2-7; D unresolved. The CDR3 region has the DNA TGTGCCAGTAGTACGGGCACCGGAAGCTCCTACGAGCAGTACTTC. This codes for CASSTGTGSSYEQYF.